The T cell receptor beta chain under discussion was sequenced for a study of blood T cell repertoires in COVID-19. The V end lost 10 bases, the J end lost 9 bases, and 19 bases lay between the germline ends. The CDR3 sequence is 13 residues long. In germline, CDR1 is LNHDA, CDR2 SQIVND (reference sequence). Profiling relied on immunoSEQ multiplex PCR, and the TCRdb table lists in-frame clones only, not all of them. In the table there are 200,000 to 250,000 clones, 70% to 90% of which are singletons. The sequence derives from a man aged 18 to 30 with active or convalescent COVID-19. Sequences were obtained from peripheral blood. The rearrangement joins TRBV19 to TRBJ1-5, with D possibly TRBD1 on 6 matching bases. CDR3 loop: CATSAGGQGPQHF. In DNA form, the CDR3 reads TGTGCCACCTCCGCCGGGGGGCAGGGGCCCCAGCATTTT.